This is a list of T cell receptor beta chains from one sample in a study of T cell responses to AZD1222 COVID-19 vaccine. Data came from immunoSEQ multiplex PCR; TCRdb stores just in-frame clones and leaves some out. The data hold some 80,000 clones, with approximately 90% observed a single time. Sequenced here: peripheral blood, sampled on day 0 of AZD1222 vaccination. The receptors here all came from an adult in good health. The CDR3 runs from the conserved cysteine through the conserved F or W. Clone size, where shown, is once, few, many, or a class for clones that have expanded.

clone size,J gene,V gene,CDR3 protein
NA,TRBJ1-4,TRBV5-1,CASSLEGGVGEKLFF
NA,TRBJ1-3,TRBV5-5,CASSLVWQLSGNTIYF
NA,TRBJ2-2,TRBV19,CASSIVGSGELFF
NA,TRBJ1-1,TRBV29-1,CSVEDGNTEAFF
NA,TRBJ2-1,TRBV29-1,CSVAAGASNAYNEQFF
NA,TRBJ1-2,TRBV19,CASSSRTANYGYTF
NA,TRBJ2-1,TRBV6-1,CASSDGVAGGPYNEQFF
NA,TRBJ2-5,TRBV4-2,CASSQGRGGEYQETQYF
NA,TRBJ1-2,TRBV9,CASSAAQGSYGYTF
NA,TRBJ2-3,TRBV29-1,CSVLDRGRGTDTQYF
NA,TRBJ1-5,TRBV7-8,CASSFRDRGVNQPQHF
few,TRBJ1-4,TRBV7-2,CASSLVLGTEKLFF
NA,TRBJ2-7,TRBV18,CASSPRDGSSSYEQYF
NA,TRBJ2-2,TRBV11-3,CASSLGGGTGELFF
NA,TRBJ1-6,TRBV11-2,CASSLEGRISYNSPLHF
NA,TRBJ2-3,TRBV7-7,CASSSGLAGVTDTQYF
once,TRBJ2-1,TRBV7-2,CASSRDLRGIGEQFF
NA,TRBJ1-2,TRBV24-1,CATGGGLAHGYTF
NA,TRBJ2-7,TRBV10-3,CAISESLAGGRGEQYF
NA,TRBJ2-1,TRBV25-1,CASSETGSYNEQFF
NA,TRBJ1-2,TRBV5-1,CASSLAGKNNYGYTF
once,TRBJ1-4,TRBV5-5,CASSPMAAANEKLFF
NA,TRBJ2-7,TRBV6-1,CASSDRPRTGGVNEQYF
NA,TRBJ2-3,TRBV27,CASRDRNTQYF
NA,TRBJ1-2,TRBV2,CASSDPTNYGYTF
once,TRBJ1-6,TRBV3-1/TRBV3-2,CASSQGTSSNSPLHF
NA,TRBJ2-1,TRBV9,CASSVEVRGGSNEQFF
NA,TRBJ1-1,TRBV6-5,CASSYEGHLEAFF
NA,TRBJ1-1,TRBV29-1,CSVRQGTEAFF
few,TRBJ1-1,TRBV27,CASSPPGGFSEAFF
NA,TRBJ1-1,TRBV28,CASSLGGVEAFF
NA,TRBJ2-5,TRBV11-3,CASSLVGVETQYF
NA,TRBJ1-2,TRBV7-2,CASSLVRDGYTF
once,TRBJ2-3,TRBV7-2,CASSLGQGADTQYF
NA,TRBJ2-1,TRBV12-3/TRBV12-4,CASSFDLGEQFF
NA,TRBJ2-7,TRBV6-5,CASSYGVVGEQYF
NA,TRBJ1-2,TRBV13,CASSLRIQAIYGYTF
once,TRBJ2-7,TRBV14,CASSQDVQGPEQYF
NA,TRBJ1-2,TRBV7-6,CASSDNPGYGGYTF
NA,TRBJ1-1,TRBV9,CASSSGRDEAFF
once,TRBJ1-3,TRBV14,CASSRIGTSGNTIYF
NA,TRBJ1-2,TRBV10-3,CAISEGQGPYGYTF
NA,TRBJ1-2,TRBV6-1,CASSEALRQGFSGRGYCYTF
NA,TRBJ2-7,TRBV19,CASSIALYYEQYF
NA,TRBJ2-2,TRBV18,CASSQGQTTGELFF
NA,TRBJ1-4,TRBV6-5,CASKGPLEEKLFF